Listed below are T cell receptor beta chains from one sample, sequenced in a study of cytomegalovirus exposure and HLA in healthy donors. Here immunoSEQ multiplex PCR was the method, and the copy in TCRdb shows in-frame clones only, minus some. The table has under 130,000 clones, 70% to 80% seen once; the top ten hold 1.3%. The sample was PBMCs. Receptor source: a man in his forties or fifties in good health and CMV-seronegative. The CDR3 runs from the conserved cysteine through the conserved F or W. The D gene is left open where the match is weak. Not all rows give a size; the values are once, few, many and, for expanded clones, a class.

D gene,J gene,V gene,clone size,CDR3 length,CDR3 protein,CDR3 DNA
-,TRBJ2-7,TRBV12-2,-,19,CASRHRQVIHYWSSYEQYF,TGTGCAAGTCGTCATCGACAGGTAATACACTACTGGAGCTCCTACGAGCAGTACTTC
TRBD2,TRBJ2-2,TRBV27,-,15,CASSFLSGLAGELFF,TGTGCCAGCAGTTTCCTCTCCGGACTAGCCGGGGAGCTGTTTTTT
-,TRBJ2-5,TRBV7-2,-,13,CASSLASGETQYF,TGTGCCAGCAGCTTGGCCAGCGGTGAGACCCAGTACTTC
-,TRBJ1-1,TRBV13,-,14,CASSLAAGSTEAFF,TGTGCCAGCAGCTTAGCTGCGGGGAGCACTGAAGCTTTCTTT
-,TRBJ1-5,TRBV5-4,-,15,CASSAEQGFNQPQHF,TGTGCCAGCAGCGCAGAACAGGGATTCAATCAGCCCCAGCATTTT
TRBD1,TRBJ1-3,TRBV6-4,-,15,CASSVEGAAGNTIYF,TGTGCCAGCAGTGTGGAGGGGGCTGCTGGAAACACCATATATTTT
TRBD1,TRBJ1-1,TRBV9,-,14,CASSAGTGNTEAFF,TGTGCCAGCAGCGCCGGGACAGGGAACACTGAAGCTTTCTTT
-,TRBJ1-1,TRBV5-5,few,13,CASSLNWNTEAFF,TGTGCCAGCAGCTTGAACTGGAACACTGAAGCTTTCTTT
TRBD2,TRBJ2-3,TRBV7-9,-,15,CASSLLAGSTDTQYF,TGTGCCAGCAGCTTACTAGCGGGAAGCACAGATACGCAGTATTTT
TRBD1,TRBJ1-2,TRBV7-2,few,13,CASTAGGYYGYTF,TGTGCCAGCACGGCAGGGGGGTACTATGGCTACACCTTC
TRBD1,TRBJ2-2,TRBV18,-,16,CASSPLGTGNTGELFF,TGTGCCAGCTCACCCCTCGGGACAGGTAACACCGGGGAGCTGTTTTTT
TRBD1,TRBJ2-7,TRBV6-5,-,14,CASSYYQGDYEQYF,TGTGCCAGCAGTTACTATCAGGGGGACTACGAGCAGTACTTC
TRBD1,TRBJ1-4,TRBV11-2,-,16,CASSEGAWASNEKLFF,TGTGCCAGCAGCGAGGGGGCGTGGGCATCTAATGAAAAACTGTTTTTT
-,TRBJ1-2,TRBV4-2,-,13,CASSQGWAYGYTF,TGTGCCAGCAGCCAAGGGTGGGCTTATGGCTACACCTTC
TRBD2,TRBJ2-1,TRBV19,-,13,CASSGGGVWEQFF,TGTGCCAGTAGTGGGGGGGGTGTATGGGAGCAGTTCTTC
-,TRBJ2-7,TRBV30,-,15,CAWSHDIQWAYEQYF,TGTGCCTGGAGTCACGACATTCAGTGGGCCTACGAGCAGTACTTC
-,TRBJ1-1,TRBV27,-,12,CASSLRGSGAFF,TGTGCCAGCAGTCTTCGAGGGTCGGGAGCTTTCTTT